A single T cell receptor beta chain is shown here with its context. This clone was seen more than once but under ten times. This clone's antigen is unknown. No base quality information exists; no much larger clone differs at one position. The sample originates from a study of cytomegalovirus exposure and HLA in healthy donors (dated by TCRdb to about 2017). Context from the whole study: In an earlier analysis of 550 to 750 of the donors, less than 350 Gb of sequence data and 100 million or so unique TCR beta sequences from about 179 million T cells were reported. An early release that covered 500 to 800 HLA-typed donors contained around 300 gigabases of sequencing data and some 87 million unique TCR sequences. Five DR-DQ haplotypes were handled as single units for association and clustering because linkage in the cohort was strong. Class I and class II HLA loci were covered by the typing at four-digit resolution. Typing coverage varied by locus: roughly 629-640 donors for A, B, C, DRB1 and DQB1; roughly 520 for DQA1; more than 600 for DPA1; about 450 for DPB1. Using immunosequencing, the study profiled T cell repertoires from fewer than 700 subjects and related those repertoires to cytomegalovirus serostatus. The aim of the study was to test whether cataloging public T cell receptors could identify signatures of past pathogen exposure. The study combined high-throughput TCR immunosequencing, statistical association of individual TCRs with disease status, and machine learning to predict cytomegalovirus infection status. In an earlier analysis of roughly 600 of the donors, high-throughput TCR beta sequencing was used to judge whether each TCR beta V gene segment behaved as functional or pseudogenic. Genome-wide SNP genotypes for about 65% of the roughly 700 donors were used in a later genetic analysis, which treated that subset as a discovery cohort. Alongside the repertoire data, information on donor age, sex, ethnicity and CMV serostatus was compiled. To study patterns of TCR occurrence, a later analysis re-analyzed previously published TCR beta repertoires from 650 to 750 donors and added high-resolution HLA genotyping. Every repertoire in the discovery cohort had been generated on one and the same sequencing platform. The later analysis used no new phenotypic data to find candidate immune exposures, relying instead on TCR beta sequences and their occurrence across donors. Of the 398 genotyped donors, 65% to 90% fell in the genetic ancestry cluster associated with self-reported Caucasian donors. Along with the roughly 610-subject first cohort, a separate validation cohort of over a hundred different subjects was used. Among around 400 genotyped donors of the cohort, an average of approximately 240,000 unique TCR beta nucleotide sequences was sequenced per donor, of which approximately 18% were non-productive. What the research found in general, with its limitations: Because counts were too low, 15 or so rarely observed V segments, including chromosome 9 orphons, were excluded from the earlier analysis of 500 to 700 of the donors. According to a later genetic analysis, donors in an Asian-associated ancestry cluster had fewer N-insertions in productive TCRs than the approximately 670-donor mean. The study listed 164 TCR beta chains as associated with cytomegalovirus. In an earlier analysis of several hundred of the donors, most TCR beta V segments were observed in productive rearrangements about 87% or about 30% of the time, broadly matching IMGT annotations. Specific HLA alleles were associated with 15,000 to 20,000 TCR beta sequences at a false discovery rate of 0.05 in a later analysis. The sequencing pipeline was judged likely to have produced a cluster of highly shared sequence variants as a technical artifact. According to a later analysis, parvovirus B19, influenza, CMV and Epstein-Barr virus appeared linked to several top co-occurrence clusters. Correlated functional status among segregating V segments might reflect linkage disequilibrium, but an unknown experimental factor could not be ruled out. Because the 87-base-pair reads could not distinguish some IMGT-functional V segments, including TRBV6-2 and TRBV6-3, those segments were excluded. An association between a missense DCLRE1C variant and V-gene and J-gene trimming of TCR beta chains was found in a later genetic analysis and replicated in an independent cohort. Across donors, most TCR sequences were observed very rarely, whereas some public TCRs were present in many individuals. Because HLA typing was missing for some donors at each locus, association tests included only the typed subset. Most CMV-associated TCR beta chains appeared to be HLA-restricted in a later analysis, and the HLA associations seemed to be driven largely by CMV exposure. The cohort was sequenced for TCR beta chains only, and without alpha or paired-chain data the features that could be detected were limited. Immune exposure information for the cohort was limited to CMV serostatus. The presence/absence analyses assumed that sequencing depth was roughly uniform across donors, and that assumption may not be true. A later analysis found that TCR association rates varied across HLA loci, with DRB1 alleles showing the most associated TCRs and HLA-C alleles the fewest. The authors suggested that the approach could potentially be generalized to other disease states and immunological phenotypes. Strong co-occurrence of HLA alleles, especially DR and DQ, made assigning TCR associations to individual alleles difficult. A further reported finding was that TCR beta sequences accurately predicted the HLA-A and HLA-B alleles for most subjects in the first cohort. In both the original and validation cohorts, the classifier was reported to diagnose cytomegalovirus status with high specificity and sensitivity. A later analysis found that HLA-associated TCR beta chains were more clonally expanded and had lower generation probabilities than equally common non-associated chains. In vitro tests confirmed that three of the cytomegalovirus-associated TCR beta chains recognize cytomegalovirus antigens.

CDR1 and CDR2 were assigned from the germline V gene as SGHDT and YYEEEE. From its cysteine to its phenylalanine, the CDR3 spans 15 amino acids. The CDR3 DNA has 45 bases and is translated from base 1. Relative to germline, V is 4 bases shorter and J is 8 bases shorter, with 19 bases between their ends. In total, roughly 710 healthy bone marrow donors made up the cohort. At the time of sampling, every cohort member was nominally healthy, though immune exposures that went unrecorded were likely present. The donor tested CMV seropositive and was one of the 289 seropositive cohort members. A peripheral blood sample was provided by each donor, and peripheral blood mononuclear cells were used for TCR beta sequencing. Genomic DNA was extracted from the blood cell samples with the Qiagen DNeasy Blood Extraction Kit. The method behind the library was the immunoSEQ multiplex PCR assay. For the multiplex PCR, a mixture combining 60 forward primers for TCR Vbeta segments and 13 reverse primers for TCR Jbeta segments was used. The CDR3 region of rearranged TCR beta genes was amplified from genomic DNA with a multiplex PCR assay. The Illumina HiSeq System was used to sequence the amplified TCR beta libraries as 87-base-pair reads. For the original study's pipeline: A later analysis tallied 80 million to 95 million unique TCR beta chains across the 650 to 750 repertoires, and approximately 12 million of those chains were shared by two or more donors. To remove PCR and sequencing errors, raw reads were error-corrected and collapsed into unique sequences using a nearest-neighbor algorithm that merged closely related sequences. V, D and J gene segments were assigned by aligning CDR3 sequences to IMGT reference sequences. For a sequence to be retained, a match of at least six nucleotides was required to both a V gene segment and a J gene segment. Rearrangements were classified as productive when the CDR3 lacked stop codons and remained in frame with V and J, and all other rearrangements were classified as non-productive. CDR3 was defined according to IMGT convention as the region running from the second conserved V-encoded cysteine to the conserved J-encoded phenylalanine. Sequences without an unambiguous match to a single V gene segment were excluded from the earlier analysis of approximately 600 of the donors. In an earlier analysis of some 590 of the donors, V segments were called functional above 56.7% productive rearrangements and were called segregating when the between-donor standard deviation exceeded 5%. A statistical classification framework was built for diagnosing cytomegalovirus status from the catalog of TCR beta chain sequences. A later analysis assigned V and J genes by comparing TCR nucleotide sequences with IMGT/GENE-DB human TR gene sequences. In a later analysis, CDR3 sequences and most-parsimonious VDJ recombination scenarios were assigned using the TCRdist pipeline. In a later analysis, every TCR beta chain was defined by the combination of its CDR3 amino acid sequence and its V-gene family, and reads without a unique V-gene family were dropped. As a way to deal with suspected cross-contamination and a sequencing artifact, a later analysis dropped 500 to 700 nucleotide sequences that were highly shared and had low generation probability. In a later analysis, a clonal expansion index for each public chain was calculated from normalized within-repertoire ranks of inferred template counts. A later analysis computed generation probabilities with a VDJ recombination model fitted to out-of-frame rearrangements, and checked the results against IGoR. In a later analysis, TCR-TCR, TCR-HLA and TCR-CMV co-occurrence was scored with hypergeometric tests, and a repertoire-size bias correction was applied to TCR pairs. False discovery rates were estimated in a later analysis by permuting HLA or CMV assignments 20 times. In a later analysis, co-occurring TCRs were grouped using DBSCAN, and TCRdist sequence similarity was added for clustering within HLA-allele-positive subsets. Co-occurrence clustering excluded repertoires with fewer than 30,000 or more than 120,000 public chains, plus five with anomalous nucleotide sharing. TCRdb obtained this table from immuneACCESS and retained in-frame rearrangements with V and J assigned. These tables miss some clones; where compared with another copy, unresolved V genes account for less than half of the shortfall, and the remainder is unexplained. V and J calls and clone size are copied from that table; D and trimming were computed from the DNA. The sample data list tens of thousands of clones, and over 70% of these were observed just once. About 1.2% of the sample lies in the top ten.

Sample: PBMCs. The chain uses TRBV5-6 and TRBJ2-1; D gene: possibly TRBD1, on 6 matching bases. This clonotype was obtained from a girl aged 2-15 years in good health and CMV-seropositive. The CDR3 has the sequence CASSPGQRLSHEQFF. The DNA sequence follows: TGTGCCAGCAGCCCCGGACAGCGCCTGTCCCATGAGCAGTTCTTC.